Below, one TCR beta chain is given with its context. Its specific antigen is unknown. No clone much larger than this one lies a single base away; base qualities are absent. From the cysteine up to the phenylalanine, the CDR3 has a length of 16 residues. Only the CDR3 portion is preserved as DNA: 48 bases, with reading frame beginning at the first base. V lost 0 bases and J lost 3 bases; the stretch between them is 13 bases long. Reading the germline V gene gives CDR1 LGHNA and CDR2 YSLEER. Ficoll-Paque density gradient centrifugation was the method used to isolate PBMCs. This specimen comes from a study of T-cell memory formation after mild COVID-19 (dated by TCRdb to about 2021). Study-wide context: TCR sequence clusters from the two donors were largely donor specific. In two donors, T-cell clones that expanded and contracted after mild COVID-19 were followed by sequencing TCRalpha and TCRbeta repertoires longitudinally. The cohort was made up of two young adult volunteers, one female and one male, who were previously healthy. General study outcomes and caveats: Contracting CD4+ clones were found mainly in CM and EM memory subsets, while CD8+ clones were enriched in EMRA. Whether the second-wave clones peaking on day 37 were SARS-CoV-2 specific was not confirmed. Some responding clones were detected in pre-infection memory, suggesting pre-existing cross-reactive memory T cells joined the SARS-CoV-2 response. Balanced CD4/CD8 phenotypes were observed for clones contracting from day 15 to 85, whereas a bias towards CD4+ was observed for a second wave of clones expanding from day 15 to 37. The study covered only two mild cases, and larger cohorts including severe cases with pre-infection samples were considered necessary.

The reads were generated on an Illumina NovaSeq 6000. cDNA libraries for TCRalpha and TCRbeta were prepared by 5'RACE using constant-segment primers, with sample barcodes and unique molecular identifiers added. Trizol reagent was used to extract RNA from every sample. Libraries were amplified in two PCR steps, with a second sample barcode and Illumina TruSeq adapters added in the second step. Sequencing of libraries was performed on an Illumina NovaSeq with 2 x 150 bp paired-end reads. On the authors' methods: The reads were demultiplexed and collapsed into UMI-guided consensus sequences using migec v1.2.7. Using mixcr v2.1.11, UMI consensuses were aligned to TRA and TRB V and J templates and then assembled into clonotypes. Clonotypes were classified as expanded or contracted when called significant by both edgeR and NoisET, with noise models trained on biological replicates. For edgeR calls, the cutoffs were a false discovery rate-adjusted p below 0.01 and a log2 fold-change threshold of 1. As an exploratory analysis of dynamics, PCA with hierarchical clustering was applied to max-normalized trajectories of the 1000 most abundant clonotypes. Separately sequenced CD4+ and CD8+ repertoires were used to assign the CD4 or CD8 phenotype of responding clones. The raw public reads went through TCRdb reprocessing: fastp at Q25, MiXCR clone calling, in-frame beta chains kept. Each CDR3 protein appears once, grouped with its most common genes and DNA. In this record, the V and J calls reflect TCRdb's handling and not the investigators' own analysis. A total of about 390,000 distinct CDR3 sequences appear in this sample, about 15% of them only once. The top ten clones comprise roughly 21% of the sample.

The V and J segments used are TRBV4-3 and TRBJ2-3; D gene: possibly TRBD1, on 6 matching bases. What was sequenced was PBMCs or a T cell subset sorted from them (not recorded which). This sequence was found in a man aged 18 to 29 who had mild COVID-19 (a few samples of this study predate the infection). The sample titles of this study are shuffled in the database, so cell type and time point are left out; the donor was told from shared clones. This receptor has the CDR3 CASSQDLQGGTDTQYF. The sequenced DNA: TGCGCCAGCAGCCAAGACCTACAGGGCGGGACAGATACGCAGTATTTT.